This T cell receptor (beta chain) originates from a study of control samples from healthy donors and cancer patients. Assay: immunoSEQ multiplex PCR; the TCRdb copy retains only in-frame clones and omits some. This sample has 150,000 to 200,000 clones, with approximately 92% found just once. The CDR3 extends over 14 amino acids. Germline loops: CDR1 SGHTA, CDR2 FQGTGA. Trimming pared 5 bases from V and 2 bases from J, leaving 11 bases between. The clonotype comes from a man in his late teens or twenties in good health. The V gene is TRBV7-3, the J gene TRBJ2-3; D is undetermined. The sequencing sample was made of blood. Written as DNA, the CDR3 is TGTGCCAGCAGCCCTTCACTTAACACAGATACGCAGTATTTT. Encoded protein: CASSPSLNTDTQYF.